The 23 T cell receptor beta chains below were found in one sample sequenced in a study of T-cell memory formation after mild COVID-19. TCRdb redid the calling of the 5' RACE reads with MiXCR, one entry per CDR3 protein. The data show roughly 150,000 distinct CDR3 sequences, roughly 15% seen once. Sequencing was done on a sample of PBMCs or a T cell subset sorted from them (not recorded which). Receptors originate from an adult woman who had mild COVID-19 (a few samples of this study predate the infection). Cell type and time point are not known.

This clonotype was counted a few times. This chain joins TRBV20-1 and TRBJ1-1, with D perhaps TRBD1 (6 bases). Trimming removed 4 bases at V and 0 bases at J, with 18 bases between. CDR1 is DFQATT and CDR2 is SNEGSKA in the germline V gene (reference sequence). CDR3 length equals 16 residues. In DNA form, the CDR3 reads TGCAGTGCTATCGAGGGGGTGGGGAGAATGAACACTGAAGCTTTCTTT. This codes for CSAIEGVGRMNTEAFF.

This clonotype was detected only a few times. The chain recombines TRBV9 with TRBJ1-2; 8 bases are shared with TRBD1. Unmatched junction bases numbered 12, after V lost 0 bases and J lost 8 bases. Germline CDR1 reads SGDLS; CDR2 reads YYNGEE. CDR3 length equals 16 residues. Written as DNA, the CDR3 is TGTGCCAGCAGCGTAGCCCCTCTCCAGACAGGGGAAGGCTACACCTTC. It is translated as CASSVAPLQTGEGYTF.

CDR3 residues: CASSQDRLRENEQYF. The DNA for the CDR3 is TGCGCCAGCAGCCAAGATCGCCTCAGGGAAAACGAGCAGTACTTC. J is TRBJ2-7 and V is TRBV4-1; the D gene is possibly TRBD1 (5 bases). CDR1 and CDR2 from the germline V gene are MGHRA and YSYEKL. This CDR3 has 15 amino acids. Deletions cut 0 bases from V and 5 bases from J, with 14 bases between.

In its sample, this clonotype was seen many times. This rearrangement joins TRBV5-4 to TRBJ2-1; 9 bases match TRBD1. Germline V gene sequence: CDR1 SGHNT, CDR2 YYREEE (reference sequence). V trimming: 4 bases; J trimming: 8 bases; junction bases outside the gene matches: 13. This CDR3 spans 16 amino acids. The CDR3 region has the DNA TGTGCCAGCAGCCTGCAGGGACAGGGTCACAGGGATGAGCAGTTCTTC. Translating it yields CASSLQGQGHRDEQFF.

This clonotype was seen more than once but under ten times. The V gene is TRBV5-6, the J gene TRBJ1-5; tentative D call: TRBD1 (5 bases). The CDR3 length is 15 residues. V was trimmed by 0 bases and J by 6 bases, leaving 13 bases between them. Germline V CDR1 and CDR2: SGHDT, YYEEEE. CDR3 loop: CASSLGQGLGQPQHF. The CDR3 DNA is TGTGCCAGCAGCTTGGGTCAGGGACTCGGTCAGCCCCAGCATTTT. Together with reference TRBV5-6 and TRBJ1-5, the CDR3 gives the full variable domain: DAGVTQSPTHLIKTRGQQVTLRCSPKSGHDTVSWYQQALGQGPQFIFQYYEEEERQRGNFPDRFSGHQFPNYSSELNVNALLLGDSALYLCASSLGQGLGQPQHFGDGTRLSIL.

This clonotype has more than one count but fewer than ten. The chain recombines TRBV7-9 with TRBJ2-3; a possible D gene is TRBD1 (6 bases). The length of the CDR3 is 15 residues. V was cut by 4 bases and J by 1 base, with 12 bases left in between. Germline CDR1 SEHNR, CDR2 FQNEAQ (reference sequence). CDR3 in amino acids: CASSSRTAGTDTQYF. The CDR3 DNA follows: TGTGCCAGCAGCTCACGGACAGCAGGCACAGATACGCAGTATTTT.

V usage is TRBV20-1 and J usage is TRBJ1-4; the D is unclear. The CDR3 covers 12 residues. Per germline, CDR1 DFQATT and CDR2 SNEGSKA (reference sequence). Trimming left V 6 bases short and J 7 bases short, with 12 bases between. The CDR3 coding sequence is TGCAGTGCCCTTACCTTGGGTGAAAAACTGTTTTTT. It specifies CSALTLGEKLFF.

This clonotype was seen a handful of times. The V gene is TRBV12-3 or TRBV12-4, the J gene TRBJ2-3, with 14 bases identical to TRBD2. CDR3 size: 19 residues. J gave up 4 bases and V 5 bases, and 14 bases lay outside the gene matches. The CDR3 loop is CASSPRTSGGPHGADTQYF. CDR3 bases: TGTGCCAGCAGTCCCCGGACTAGCGGGGGGCCGCATGGCGCAGATACGCAGTATTTT.

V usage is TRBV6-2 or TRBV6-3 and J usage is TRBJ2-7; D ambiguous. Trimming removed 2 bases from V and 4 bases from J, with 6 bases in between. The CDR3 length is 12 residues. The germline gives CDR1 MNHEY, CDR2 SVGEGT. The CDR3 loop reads CASSYVGYEQYF. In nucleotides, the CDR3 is TGTGCCAGCAGTTACGTGGGTTACGAGCAGTACTTC.

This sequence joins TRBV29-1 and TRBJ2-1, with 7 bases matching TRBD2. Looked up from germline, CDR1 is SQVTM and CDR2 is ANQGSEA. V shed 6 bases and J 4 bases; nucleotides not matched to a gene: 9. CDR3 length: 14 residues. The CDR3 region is CSVLLAPVYNEQFF. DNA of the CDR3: TGCAGCGTACTACTAGCGCCAGTTTACAATGAGCAGTTCTTC.

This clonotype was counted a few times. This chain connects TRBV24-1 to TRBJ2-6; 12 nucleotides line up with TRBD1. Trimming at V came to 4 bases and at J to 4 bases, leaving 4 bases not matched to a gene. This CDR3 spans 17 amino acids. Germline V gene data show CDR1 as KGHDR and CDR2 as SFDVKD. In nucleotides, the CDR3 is TGTGCCACCAGTGAGGGACAGGGGGCGCGGGGGGCCAACGTCCTGACTTTC. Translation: CATSEGQGARGANVLTF.

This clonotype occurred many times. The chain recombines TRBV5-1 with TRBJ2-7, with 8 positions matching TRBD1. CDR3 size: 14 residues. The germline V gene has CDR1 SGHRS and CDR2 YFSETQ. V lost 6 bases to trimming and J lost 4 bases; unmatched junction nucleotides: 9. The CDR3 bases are TGCGCCAGCACCGCCGGGCAGGGGGCGTACGAGCAGTACTTC. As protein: CASTAGQGAYEQYF.

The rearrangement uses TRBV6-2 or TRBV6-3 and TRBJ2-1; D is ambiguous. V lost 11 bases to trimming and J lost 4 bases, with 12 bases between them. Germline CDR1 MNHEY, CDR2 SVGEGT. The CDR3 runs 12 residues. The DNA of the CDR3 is TGTGCCGCTGGGCGAGATTACAATGAGCAGTTCTTC. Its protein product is CAAGRDYNEQFF.

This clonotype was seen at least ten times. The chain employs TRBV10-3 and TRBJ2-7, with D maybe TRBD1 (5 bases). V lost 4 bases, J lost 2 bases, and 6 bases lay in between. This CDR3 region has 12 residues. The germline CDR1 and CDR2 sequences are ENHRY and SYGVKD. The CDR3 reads CAISGTTYEQYF. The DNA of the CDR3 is TGTGCCATCAGTGGGACAACCTACGAGCAGTACTTC.

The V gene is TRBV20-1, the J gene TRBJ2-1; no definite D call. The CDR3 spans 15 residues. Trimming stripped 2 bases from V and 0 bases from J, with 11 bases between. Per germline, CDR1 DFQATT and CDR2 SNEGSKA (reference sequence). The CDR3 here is CSARILAASYNEQFF. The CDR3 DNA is TGCAGTGCTAGAATTCTCGCTGCCTCCTACAATGAGCAGTTCTTC.

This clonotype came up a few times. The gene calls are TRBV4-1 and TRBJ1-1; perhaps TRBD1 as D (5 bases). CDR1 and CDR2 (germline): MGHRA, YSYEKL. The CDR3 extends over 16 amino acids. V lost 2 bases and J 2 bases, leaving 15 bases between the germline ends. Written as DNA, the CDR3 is TGCGCCAGCAGCCAAACCCCCGGGACGGCAAACACTGAAGCTTTCTTT. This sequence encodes CASSQTPGTANTEAFF.

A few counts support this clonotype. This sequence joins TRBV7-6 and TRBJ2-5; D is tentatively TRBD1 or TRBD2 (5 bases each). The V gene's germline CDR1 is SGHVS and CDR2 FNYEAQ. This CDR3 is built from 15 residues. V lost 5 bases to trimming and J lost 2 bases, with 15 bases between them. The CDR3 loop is CASSIGATRQETQYF. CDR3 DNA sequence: TGTGCCAGCAGCATCGGGGCCACCAGACAAGAGACCCAGTACTTC.

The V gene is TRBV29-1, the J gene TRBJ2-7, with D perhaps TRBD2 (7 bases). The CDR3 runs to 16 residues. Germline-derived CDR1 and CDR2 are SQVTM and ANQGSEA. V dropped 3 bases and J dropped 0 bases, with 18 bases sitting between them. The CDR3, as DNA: TGCAGCGTTGACCCTGGGGGGGGCGGTGCCTCCTACGAGCAGTACTTC. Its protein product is CSVDPGGGGASYEQYF.

DNA of the CDR3: TGTGCCAGCAGCTCAGCGAGCGGACCATCCTACAATGAGCAGTTCTTC. This codes for CASSSASGPSYNEQFF. The chain links TRBV7-9 to TRBJ2-1; a possible D gene is TRBD2 (5 bases). CDR3 length: 16 amino acids. The V gene lost 4 bases and the J gene lost 1 base, with 14 bases spanning the gap. The germline gives CDR1 SEHNR, CDR2 FQNEAQ (reference sequence).

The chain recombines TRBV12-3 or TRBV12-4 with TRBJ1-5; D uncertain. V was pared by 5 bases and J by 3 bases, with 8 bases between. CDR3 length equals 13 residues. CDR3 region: CASSMTNNQPQHF. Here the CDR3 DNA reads TGTGCCAGCAGTATGACAAACAATCAGCCCCAGCATTTT.

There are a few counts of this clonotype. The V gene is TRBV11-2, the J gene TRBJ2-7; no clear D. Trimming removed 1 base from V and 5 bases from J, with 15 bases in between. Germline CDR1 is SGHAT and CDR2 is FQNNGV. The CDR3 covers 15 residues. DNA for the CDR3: TGTGCCAGCAGCTTAGGGACGCACCTCTGGGACGAGCAGTACTTC. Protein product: CASSLGTHLWDEQYF.

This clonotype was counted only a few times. CDR3 nucleotide sequence: TGTGCCACGAGCGGCAGGGCATCCTACAATGAGCAGTTCTTC. Translated: CATSGRASYNEQFF. The chain carries TRBV12-3 or TRBV12-4 and TRBJ2-1; D tentatively fits TRBD1 or TRBD2 (5 bases each). This CDR3 comprises 14 residues. Trimming cost V 10 bases and J 1 base, with 14 bases left between them.

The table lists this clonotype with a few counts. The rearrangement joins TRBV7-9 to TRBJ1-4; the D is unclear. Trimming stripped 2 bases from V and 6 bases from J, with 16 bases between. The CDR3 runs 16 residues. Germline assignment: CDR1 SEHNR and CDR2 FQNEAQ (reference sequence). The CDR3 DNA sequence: TGTGCCAGCAGCTTACTCCTGTCCGGAGAAGATGAAAAACTGTTTTTT. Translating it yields CASSLLLSGEDEKLFF.